The source of this T cell receptor beta chain is a study of blood T cell repertoires in COVID-19. Study context: COVID-19 samples collected from the United States, Italy and Spain covered acute and convalescent phases.

This clone appeared a few times. Data came from immunoSEQ multiplex PCR; TCRdb stores just in-frame clones and leaves some out. The table shows some 68,000 clones, with less than 95% occurring only once. The sequenced material came from peripheral blood. The clonotype originates from a man aged 50-60 years with COVID-19, enrolled during active disease.

CDR3 in amino acids: CASSLGGDQPQHF. DNA for the CDR3: TGTGCCAGCAGCCTAGGGGGCGATCAGCCCCAGCATTTT. This chain uses TRBV12-3 or TRBV12-4 with TRBJ1-5; 7 bases fit TRBD1. The V segment lost 6 bases and the J segment 5 bases; nucleotides outside the gene matches: 4. The CDR3 length is 13 residues.